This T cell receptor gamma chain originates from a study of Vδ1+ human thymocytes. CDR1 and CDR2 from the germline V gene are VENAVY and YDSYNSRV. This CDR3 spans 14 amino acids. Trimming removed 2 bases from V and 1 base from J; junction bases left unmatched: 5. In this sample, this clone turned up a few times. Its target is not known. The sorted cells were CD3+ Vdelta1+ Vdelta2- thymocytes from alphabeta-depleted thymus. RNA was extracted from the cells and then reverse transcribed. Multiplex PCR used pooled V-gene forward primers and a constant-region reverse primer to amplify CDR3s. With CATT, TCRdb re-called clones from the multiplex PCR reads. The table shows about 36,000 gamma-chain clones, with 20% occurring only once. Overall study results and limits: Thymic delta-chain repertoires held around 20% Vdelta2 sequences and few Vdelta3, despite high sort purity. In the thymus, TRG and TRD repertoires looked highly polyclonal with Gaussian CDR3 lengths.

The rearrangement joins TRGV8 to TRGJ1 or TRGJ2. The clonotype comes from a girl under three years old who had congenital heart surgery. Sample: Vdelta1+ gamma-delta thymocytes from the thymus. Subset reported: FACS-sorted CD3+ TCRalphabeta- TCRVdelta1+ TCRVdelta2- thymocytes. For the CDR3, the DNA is TGTGCCACCTGGGATAAGAACAATTATTATAAGAAACTCTTT. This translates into CATWDKNNYYKKLF.